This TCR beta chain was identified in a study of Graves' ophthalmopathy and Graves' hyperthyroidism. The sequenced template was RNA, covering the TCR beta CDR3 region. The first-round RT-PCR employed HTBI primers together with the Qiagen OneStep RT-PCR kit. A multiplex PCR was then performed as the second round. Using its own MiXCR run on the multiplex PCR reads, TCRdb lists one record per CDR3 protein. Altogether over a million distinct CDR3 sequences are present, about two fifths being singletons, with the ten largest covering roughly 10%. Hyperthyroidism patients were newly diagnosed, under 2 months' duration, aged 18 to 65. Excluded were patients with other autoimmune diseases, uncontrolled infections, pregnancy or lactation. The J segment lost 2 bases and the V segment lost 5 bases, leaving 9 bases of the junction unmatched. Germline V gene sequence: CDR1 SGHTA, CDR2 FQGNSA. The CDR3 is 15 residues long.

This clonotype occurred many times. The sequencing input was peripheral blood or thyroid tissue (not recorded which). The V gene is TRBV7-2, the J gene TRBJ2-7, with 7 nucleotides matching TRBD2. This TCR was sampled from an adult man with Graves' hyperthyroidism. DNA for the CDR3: TGTGCCAGCAGCCAGTTTGCGGGGGAGGCCTACGAGCAGTACTTC. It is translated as CASSQFAGEAYEQYF.